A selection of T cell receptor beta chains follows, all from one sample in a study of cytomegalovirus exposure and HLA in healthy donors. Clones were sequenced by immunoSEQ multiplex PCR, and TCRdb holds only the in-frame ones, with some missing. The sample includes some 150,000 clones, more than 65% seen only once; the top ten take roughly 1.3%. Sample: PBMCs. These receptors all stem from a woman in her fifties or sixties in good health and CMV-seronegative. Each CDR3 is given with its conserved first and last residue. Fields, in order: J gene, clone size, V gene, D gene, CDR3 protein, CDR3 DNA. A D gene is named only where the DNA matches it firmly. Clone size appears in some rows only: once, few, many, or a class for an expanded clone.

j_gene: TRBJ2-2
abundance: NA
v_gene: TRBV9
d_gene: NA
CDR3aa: CASRALGATGELFF
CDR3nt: TGTGCCAGCAGGGCTTTGGGGGCCACCGGGGAGCTGTTTTTT

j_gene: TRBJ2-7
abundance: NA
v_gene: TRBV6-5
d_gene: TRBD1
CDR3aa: CASSLGGQGSYEQYF
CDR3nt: TGTGCCAGCAGTCTGGGCGGACAGGGTTCCTACGAGCAGTACTTC

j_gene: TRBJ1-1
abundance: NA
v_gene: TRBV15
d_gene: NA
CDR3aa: CATSRDLGRDGTEAFF
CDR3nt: TGTGCCACCAGCAGAGACCTTGGGCGGGATGGCACTGAAGCTTTCTTT

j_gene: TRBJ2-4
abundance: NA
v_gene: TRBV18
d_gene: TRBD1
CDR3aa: CASRHRDSAKNIQYF
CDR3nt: TGTGCCAGCCGCCACCGGGACAGCGCCAAAAACATTCAGTACTTC

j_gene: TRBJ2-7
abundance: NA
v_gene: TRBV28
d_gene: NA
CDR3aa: CASVTPYEQYF
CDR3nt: TGTGCCAGCGTTACCCCGTACGAGCAGTACTTC

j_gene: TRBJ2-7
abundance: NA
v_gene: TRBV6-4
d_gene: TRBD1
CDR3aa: CASGTALYEQYF
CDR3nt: TGTGCCAGCGGGACAGCCCTCTACGAGCAGTACTTC

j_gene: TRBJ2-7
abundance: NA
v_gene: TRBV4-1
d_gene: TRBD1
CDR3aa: CATGTDYEQYF
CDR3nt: TGCGCCACCGGGACAGATTACGAGCAGTACTTC

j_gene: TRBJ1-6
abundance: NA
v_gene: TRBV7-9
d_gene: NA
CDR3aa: CASSQGGNSYNSPLHF
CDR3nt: TGTGCCAGCAGCCAAGGCGGGAACTCCTATAATTCACCCCTCCACTTT

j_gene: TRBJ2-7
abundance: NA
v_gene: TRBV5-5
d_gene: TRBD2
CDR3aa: CASSLTSGSHEQYF
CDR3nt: TGTGCCAGCAGCTTGACCAGCGGGAGCCACGAGCAGTACTTC

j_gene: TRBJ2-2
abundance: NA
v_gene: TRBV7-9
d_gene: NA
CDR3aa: CASSRSGSGSTGELFF
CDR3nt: TGTGCCAGCAGCCGTAGCGGATCAGGAAGCACCGGGGAGCTGTTTTTT

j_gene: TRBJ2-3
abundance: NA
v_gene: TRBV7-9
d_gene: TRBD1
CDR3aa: CASSLDRDRADTQYF
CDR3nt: TGTGCCAGCAGCCTGGACAGGGATAGAGCAGATACGCAGTATTTT

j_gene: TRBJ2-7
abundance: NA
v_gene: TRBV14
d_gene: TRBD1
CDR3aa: CASSQERQGASYEQYF
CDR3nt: TGTGCCAGCAGCCAAGAGCGACAGGGGGCCTCCTACGAGCAGTACTTC

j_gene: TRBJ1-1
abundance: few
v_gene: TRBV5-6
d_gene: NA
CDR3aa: CASSLVSYRNTEAFF
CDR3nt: TGTGCCAGCAGCTTGGTATCCTACAGGAACACTGAAGCTTTCTTT

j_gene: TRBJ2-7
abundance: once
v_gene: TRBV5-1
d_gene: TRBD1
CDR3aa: CASSMVSGTGGYEQYF
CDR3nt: TGCGCCAGCAGCATGGTTTCCGGGACAGGGGGCTACGAGCAGTACTTC

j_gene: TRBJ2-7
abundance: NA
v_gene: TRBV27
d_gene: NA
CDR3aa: CASSLRSRQTYEQYF
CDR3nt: TGTGCCAGCAGTTTAAGGTCGAGACAGACCTACGAGCAGTACTTC

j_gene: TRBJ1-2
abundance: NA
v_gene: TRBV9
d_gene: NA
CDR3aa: CASSAPPGKDNYGYTF
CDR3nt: TGTGCCAGCAGCGCCCCCCCAGGGAAAGATAACTATGGCTACACCTTC

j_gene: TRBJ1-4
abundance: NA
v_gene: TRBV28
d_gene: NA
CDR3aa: CASSLGQVPTNEKLFF
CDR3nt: TGTGCCAGCAGTTTGGGCCAGGTACCAACTAATGAAAAACTGTTTTTT

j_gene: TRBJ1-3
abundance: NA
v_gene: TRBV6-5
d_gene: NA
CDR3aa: CASSPLPGLGNTIYF
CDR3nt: TGTGCCAGCAGCCCCCTCCCGGGACTGGGAAACACCATATATTTT

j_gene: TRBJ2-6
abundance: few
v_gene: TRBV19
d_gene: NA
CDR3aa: CASSMGLDNSGANVLTF
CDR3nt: TGTGCCAGTAGTATGGGACTGGACAACTCTGGGGCCAACGTCCTGACTTTC

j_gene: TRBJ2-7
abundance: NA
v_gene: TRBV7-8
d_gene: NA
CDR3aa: CASSLELGYYEQYF
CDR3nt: TGTGCCAGCAGCTTAGAACTAGGTTACTACGAGCAGTACTTC

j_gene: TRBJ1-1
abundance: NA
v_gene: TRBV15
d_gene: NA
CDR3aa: CATSRDVTGLNTEAFF
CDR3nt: TGTGCCACCAGCAGAGATGTTACAGGTCTCAACACTGAAGCTTTCTTT

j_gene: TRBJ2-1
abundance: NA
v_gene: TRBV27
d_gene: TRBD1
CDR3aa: CASSQFSGQGFFEQFF
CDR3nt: TGTGCCAGCAGCCAGTTTTCTGGACAGGGGTTTTTTGAGCAGTTCTTC

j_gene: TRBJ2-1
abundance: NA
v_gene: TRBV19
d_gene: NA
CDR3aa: CASTKTETYNEQFF
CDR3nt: TGTGCCAGTACCAAGACAGAAACCTACAATGAGCAGTTCTTC

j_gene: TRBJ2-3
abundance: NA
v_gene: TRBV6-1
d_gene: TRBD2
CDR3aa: CASRGLAGGSDTQYF
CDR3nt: TGTGCCAGCAGAGGACTAGCGGGGGGGTCGGATACGCAGTATTTT

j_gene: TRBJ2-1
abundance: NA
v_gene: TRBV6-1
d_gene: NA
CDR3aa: CAGQVSSYNEQFF
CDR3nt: TGTGCCGGCCAGGTCAGCTCCTACAATGAGCAGTTCTTC

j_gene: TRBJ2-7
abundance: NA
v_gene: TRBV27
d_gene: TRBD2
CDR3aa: CASSPSGSSFFSYEQYF
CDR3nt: TGTGCCAGCAGTCCTAGCGGGAGTTCGTTTTTTTCCTACGAGCAGTACTTC

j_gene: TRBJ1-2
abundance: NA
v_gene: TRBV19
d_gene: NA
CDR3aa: CASTPGTGQGYTF
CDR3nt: TGTGCCAGTACCCCCGGAACAGGTCAAGGCTACACCTTC

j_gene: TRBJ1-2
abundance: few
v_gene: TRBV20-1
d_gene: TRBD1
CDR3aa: CSAGQGGYTF
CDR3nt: TGCAGTGCGGGACAGGGGGGCTACACCTTC

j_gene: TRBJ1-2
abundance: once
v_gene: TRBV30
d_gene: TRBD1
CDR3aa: CAWRAGTVYGYTF
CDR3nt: TGTGCCTGGAGGGCCGGGACAGTCTATGGCTACACCTTC

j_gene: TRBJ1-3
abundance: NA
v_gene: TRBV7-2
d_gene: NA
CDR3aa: CASSSRSGGLGNTIYF
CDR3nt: TGTGCCAGCAGCTCACGTTCCGGGGGGCTAGGAAACACCATATATTTT

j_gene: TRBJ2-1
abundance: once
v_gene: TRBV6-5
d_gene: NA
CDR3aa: CASSYHRVGERNEQFF
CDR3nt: TGTGCCAGCAGTTACCACAGGGTAGGGGAACGCAATGAGCAGTTCTTC

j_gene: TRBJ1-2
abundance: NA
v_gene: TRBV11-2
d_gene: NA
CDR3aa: CASSLAERYTF
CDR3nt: TGTGCCAGCAGTCTAGCGGAGCGCTACACCTTC

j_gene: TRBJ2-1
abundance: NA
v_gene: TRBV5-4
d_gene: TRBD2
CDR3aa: CASSVGLAVGYNEQFF
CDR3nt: TGTGCCAGCAGCGTAGGACTAGCGGTCGGGTACAATGAGCAGTTCTTC

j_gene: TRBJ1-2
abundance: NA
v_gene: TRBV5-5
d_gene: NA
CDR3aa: CASSLGGGGSYGYTF
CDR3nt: TGTGCCAGCAGCTTGGGGGGGGGCGGCAGCTATGGCTACACCTTC

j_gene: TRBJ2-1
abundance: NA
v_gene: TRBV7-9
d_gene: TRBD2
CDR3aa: CASSLWLAGTYNEQFF
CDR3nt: TGTGCCAGCAGCTTATGGCTAGCGGGGACCTACAATGAGCAGTTCTTC

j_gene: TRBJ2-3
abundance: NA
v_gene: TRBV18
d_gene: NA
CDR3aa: CASSPDSDEDTQYF
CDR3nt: TGTGCCAGCTCACCGGACAGCGATGAAGATACGCAGTATTTT

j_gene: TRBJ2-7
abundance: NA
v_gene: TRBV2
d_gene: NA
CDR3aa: CASSIAGYEQYF
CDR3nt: TGTGCCAGCAGTATAGCTGGCTACGAGCAGTACTTC

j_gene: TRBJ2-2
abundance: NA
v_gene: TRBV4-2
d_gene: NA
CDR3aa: CASSQVQGTGELFF
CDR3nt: TGTGCCAGCAGCCAAGTACAGGGTACCGGGGAGCTGTTTTTT

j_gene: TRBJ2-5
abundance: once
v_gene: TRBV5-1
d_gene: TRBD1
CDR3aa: CASSSGTGATQYF
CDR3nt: TGCGCCAGCAGCTCCGGGACAGGGGCGACCCAGTACTTC

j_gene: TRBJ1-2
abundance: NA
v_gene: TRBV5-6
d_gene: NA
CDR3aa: CASSLIWGGWDGYTF
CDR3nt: TGTGCCAGCAGCTTGATATGGGGCGGATGGGATGGCTACACCTTC

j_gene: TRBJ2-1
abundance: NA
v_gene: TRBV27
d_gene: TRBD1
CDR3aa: CASSLRGTGGVQFF
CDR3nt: TGTGCCAGCAGTTTAAGGGGCACAGGGGGCGTACAGTTCTTC

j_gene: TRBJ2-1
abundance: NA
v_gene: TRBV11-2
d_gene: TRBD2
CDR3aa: CASRWTSGAYNEQFF
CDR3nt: TGTGCCAGCAGATGGACTAGCGGGGCCTACAATGAGCAGTTCTTC

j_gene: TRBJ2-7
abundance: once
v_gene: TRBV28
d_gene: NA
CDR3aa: CASALVSSYEQYF
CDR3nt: TGTGCCAGCGCGTTAGTGAGCTCCTACGAGCAGTACTTC

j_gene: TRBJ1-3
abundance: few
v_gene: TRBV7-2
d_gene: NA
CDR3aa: CASSLGPPGKSSGNTIYF
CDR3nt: TGTGCCAGCAGCTTAGGCCCCCCAGGGAAGAGCTCTGGAAACACCATATATTTT

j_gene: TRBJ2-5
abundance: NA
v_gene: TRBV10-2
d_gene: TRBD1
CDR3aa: CASKVQGAGETQYF
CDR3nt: TGCGCCAGCAAGGTACAGGGGGCAGGAGAGACCCAGTACTTC